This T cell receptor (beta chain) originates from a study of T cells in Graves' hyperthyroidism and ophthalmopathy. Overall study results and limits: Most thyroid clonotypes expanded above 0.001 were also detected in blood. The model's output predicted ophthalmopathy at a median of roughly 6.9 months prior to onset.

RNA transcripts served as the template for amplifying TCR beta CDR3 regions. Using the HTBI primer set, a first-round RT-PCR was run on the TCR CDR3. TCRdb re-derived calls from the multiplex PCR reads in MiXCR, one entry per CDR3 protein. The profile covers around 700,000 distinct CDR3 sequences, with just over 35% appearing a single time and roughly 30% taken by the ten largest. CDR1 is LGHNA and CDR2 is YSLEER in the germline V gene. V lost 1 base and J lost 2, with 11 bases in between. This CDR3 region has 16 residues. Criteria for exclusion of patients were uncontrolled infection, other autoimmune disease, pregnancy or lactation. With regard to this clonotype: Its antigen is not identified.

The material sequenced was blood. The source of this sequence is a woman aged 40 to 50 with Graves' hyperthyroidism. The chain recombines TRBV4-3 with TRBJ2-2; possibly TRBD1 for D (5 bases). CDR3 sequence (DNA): TGCGCCAGCAGCCAAGGGTCCAGGGTTAACACCGGGGAGCTGTTTTTT. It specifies CASSQGSRVNTGELFF.